The T cell receptor (beta chain) under discussion was sequenced for a study of T cells in localized non-small cell lung cancer. Comment on this clone: Antigen unknown.

Trimming at V came to 4 bases and at J to 7 bases, leaving 6 bases not matched to a gene. CDR1 and CDR2 from the germline V gene are MNHEY and SVGAGI. The CDR3 runs to 14 residues. Study-level findings and limits: A higher density of T cells in blood coincided with extended overall survival. Uninvolved adjacent lung, not tumor, had the highest T cell clonality.

TCRdb keeps only in-frame clones here, not all; method: immunoSEQ multiplex PCR. The top ten clones hold around 25% of a sample with nearly 15,000 clones, about 85% of them seen once. Source: peripheral blood, taken before any cancer treatment. The TCR was taken from an older female donor with stage I squamous cell lung carcinoma. This chain uses TRBV6-5 with TRBJ1-2; 10 positions agree with TRBD1. The CDR3 DNA is TGTGCCAGCAGTTCCCGGGACAGGGGATCTGGCTACACCTTC. Protein product: CASSSRDRGSGYTF.